This T cell receptor (beta chain) stems from a study of neurological immune-mediated disorders. Overall study results and limits: Private repertoires in all groups were suggested by the absence of shared CDR3 amino acid sequences among expanded clones across subjects. HTLV-1-associated myelopathy showed the most TCR clonal expansion; multiple sclerosis the least, below healthy controls.

This clonotype was recorded at least ten times. The antigen is not known. Maryland, USA blood bank volunteers served as healthy controls. This CDR3 has 16 amino acids. Germline V gene sequence: CDR1 DFQATT, CDR2 SNEGSKA (reference sequence). V was pared by 1 base and J by 3 bases, with 15 bases between. The authors made cDNA by 5'RACE with 10-nucleotide random UMIs. TCRdb independently ran MiXCR on the 5' RACE reads; one entry per CDR3 protein. The table shows under 45,000 distinct CDR3 sequences, with approximately 12% occurring only once. The rearrangement links TRBV20-1 to TRBJ2-2, with D perhaps given as TRBD1 or TRBD2 (5 bases each). The sequencing sample was made of PBMCs. This receptor was obtained from a female donor in good health. For the CDR3, the DNA is TGCAGTGCTAGAGTCGTTGCCAGGGAGTACACCGGGGAGCTGTTTTTT. Translated: CSARVVAREYTGELFF.